Included here is one T cell receptor beta chain sequence, with context. The antigen is unknown. Once obtained from cultured CD4+ T cells, the DNA was sequenced using the Oncomine TCR Beta short-read assay. TCRdb independently ran MiXCR on the PCR reads; one entry per CDR3 protein. The data show 10,000 to 15,000 distinct CDR3 sequences, over 55% seen once. Noted treatment: roughly 10-day PBMC culture with coronavirus spike peptide pools or control peptides (ViraFEST assay). The CDR3 runs to 15 residues. The V and J ends lost 5 bases and 5 bases respectively, with 17 bases between them. Germline V CDR1 and CDR2: SGHRS, YFSETQ. This sample was included in a study of vaccination and CD4 T cells after COVID-19.

The chain joins TRBV5-1 to TRBJ1-5; no clear D. Sequencing was carried out using CD4+ T cells from blood, cultured in vitro. This TCR was sampled from a human donor who had recovered from COVID-19. The DNA for the CDR3 is TGCGCCAGCAGGAAGTTTATAAGCGGAGATCAGCCCCAGCATTTT. Translated: CASRKFISGDQPQHF.